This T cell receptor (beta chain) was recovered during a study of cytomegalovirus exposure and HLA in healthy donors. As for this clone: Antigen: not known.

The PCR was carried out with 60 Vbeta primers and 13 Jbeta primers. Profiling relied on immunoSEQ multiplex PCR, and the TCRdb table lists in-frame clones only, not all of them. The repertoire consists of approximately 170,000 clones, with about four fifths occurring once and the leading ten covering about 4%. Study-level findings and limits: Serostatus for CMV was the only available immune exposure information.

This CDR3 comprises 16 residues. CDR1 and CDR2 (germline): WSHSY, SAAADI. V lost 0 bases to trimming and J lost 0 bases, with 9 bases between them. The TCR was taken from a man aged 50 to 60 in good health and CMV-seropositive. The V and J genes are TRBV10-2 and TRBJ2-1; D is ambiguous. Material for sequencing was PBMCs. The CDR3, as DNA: TGCGCCAGCAGTGAGTCCCCGTTCTTCTCCTACAATGAGCAGTTCTTC. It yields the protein CASSESPFFSYNEQFF.